A single sample gave rise to the 4 T cell receptor beta chains below, sequenced in a study of shared clonotypes between healthy human individuals. Sequenced by immunoSEQ multiplex PCR; TCRdb stores in-frame clones only, minus some. The table has some 790,000 clones, just under 75% seen once. Source material: memory CD4+ T cells sorted from blood. Described subset: CD45RA-negative fraction. The receptors here all came from a woman aged 25 to 39 in good health.

The CDR3 loop reads CAIKNKAGPPNEQFF. For the CDR3, the DNA is TGTGCCATCAAGAACAAAGCGGGGCCCCCGAATGAGCAGTTCTTC. V gene TRBV10-3 combines with J gene TRBJ2-1; 7 nucleotides agree with TRBD2. The CDR3 consists of 15 residues. J lost 7 bases, V lost 7 bases, and 13 bases had no gene match. CDR1 is ENHRY and CDR2 is SYGVKD in the germline V gene.

A single count supports this clone. The chain couples TRBV7-9 to TRBJ1-2; no clear D gene. The CDR3 loop spans 13 amino acids. V dropped 2 bases and J dropped 2 bases, with 6 bases sitting between them. Germline V gene sequence: CDR1 SEHNR, CDR2 FQNEAQ (reference sequence). The CDR3 is CASSLPRNYGYTF. Here the CDR3 DNA reads TGTGCCAGCAGCTTACCCAGGAACTATGGCTACACCTTC.

This clone has more than one count but fewer than ten. The chain uses TRBV7-2 and TRBJ2-4, with unresolved D. Germline-derived CDR1 and CDR2 are SGHTA and FQGNSA. The CDR3 runs 13 residues. Trimming shortened V by 3 bases and J by 7 bases, and 10 bases separated the two germline ends. The CDR3 reads CASSFGGENIQYF. The CDR3 bases are TGTGCCAGCAGCTTTGGCGGAGAGAACATTCAGTACTTC.

This rearrangement joins TRBV28 to TRBJ2-1; D is uncertain. Trimming removed 2 bases at V and 0 bases at J, with 8 bases between. The V gene's germline CDR1 is MDHEN and CDR2 SYDVKM. The length of the CDR3 is 15 residues. Written as DNA, the CDR3 is TGTGCCAGCAGTTTAGGCAGCAACTCCTACAATGAGCAGTTCTTC. Its translation is CASSLGSNSYNEQFF.